The present T cell receptor beta chain was sequenced within a study of CD8 T cells in ankylosing spondylitis (dated by TCRdb to the late 2010s). Study-wide context: The study set out to find disease-linked TCR variants by profiling T cell receptor beta repertoires in ankylosing spondylitis patients and healthy donors. The whole study cohort included under 140 healthy donors and 20 to 25 ankylosing spondylitis patients. Peripheral blood was sampled, and synovial fluid was also collected from ankylosing spondylitis patients. Overall results and qualifications from the work: Some of the motif variants had been reported before in the synovial fluid and blood of reactive arthritis patients, a finding that suggests common disease-initiation mechanisms. A TCR beta motif of about 8 highly homologous amino acid variants appeared characteristic of blood from ankylosing spondylitis patients. The disease-linked clones showed a CD8+ phenotype and occurred at relatively low frequencies in peripheral blood. According to the report, matched synovial fluid samples from ankylosing spondylitis patients were significantly enriched for the disease-linked clones.

This clonotype was seen at least ten times. Its antigen specificity is not known. The record has no base qualities; no much larger clone is one base away. The junction shows trimming of 0 bases on V and 5 bases on J, and the gene matches do not reach 8 bases of it. Spanning cysteine to phenylalanine, the CDR3 consists of 16 amino acids. The kept DNA is CDR3 alone, 48 bases in frame from the first base. The germline V gene yields SGDLS for CDR1 and YYNGEE for CDR2. Sequencing was carried out with an Illumina HiSeq 2500. Quantitative 5'-RACE with molecular barcodes was the method used to prepare the TCR beta libraries. The published analysis was carried out like this. A new computational method based on a probabilistic model of VDJ rearrangement was used to identify disease-linked TCR variants. Starting from the raw public reads, TCRdb applied fastp trimming at Q25, assembled clones with MiXCR and retained in-frame beta chains. Rows with a matching CDR3 protein are joined into one entry that keeps the most common DNA and genes. For this entry, the V and J calls and clone size follow TCRdb and not the study's own pipeline. Within this sample are around 25,000 distinct CDR3 sequences, with under 3% of them counted one time only. 6% to 8% of the sample comes from the top ten.

The rearranged segments are TRBV9 and TRBJ2-3, and 8 junction bases match TRBD2. Sequencing used blood, either unsorted or a sorted T cell fraction (not recorded which). The clonotype comes from a female donor with ankylosing spondylitis or in good health (not recorded which). CDR3 loop: CASSVAASGGRDTQYF. The nucleotide sequence is given as TGTGCCAGCAGCGTAGCTGCATCGGGGGGGAGAGATACGCAGTATTTT.